These 3 T cell receptor beta chains share one sample of origin, sequenced in a study of T cell responses to AZD1222 COVID-19 vaccine. Here immunoSEQ multiplex PCR was the method, and the copy in TCRdb shows in-frame clones only, minus some. Counted here are about 120,000 clones, over 75% occurring once; the ten biggest clones make up approximately 3.1%. Material: peripheral blood, obtained on day 0 of AZD1222 vaccination. The origin of the receptors is an adult in good health.

The chain joins TRBV27 to TRBJ1-6; possible D gene TRBD1, 6 bases. The CDR3 consists of 15 residues. The germline gives CDR1 MNHEY, CDR2 SMNVEV (reference sequence). V gave up 6 bases and J gave up 0 bases, with 9 bases separating them. The CDR3, as DNA: TGTGCCAGCAGCAGGGGCCCCTCCTATAATTCACCCCTCCACTTT. Translation: CASSRGPSYNSPLHF.

The chain joins TRBV11-2 to TRBJ2-3, with TRBD2 identical over 14 bases. This CDR3 spans 18 amino acids. Trimming at V came to 5 bases and at J to 4 bases, leaving 11 bases not matched to a gene. Germline CDR1 is SGHAT and CDR2 is FQNNGV. CDR3 sequence (DNA): TGTGCCAGCAGCCTCCGCCCCGGGACTAGCGGGAGCGCAGATACGCAGTATTTT. Residues: CASSLRPGTSGSADTQYF.

The rearrangement links TRBV24-1 to TRBJ2-3; 16 bases map to TRBD2. With 4 bases clipped from V and 5 bases from J, the junction kept 5 bases outside the gene matches. The CDR3 runs 17 residues. Looked up from germline, CDR1 is KGHDR and CDR2 is SFDVKD. This CDR3 is CATSDRGTSGRGDTQYF. The DNA of the CDR3 is TGTGCCACCAGTGACCGCGGGACTAGCGGGAGGGGAGATACGCAGTATTTT.